This T cell receptor beta chain originates from a study of cytomegalovirus exposure and HLA in healthy donors. This CDR3 contains 13 residues. The repertoire was sequenced with immunoSEQ multiplex PCR; TCRdb's copy has only in-frame clones and lacks some. The data hold tens of thousands of clones, with 85% to 95% observed a single time. Study results and limitations: Fewer than 200 TCR beta chains were listed as cytomegalovirus-associated.

Concerning this clone itself: What it binds is unknown.

The sequence came from a young woman in good health and CMV-seropositive. The sample consisted of PBMCs. The chain has TRBV21-1 and TRBJ1-6. TRBV21-1 is a known pseudogene. This CDR3 is CASSDRGGELLHF. The CDR3 region has the DNA TGTGCCAGCAGCGACCGTGGGGGGGAACTCCTCCACTTT.